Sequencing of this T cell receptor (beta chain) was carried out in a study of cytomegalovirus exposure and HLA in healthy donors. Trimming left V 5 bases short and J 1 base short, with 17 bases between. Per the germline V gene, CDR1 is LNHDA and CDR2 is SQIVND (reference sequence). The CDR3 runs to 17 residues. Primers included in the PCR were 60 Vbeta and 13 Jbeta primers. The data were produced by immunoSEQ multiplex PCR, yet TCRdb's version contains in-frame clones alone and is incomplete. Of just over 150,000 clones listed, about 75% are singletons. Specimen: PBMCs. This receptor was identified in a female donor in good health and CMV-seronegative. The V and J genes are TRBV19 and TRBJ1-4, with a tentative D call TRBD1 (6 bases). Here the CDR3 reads CASSEGDRRRTNEKLFF. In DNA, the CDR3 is TGTGCCAGTAGTGAGGGAGACAGGCGAAGAACTAATGAAAAACTGTTTTTT.